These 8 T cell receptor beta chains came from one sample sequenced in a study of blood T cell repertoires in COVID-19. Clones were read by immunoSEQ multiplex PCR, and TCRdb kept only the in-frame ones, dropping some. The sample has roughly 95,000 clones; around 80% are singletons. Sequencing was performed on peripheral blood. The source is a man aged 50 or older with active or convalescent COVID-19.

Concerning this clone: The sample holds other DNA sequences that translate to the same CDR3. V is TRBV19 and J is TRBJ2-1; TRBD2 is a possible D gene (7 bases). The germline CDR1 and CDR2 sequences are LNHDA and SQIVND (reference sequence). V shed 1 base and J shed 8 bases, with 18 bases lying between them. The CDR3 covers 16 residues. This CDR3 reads CASSIGGGGALHEQFF. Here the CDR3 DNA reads TGTGCCAGTAGTATAGGGGGCGGGGGCGCCCTGCATGAGCAGTTCTTC.

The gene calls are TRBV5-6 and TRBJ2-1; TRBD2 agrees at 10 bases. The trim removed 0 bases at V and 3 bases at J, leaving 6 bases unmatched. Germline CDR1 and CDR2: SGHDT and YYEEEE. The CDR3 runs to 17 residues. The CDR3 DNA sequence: TGTGCCAGCAGCTTGGCCCGGACTAGCGGAAACTACAATGAGCAGTTCTTC. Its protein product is CASSLARTSGNYNEQFF. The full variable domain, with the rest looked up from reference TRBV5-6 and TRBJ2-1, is DAGVTQSPTHLIKTRGQQVTLRCSPKSGHDTVSWYQQALGQGPQFIFQYYEEEERQRGNFPDRFSGHQFPNYSSELNVNALLLGDSALYLCASSLARTSGNYNEQFFGPGTRLTVL.

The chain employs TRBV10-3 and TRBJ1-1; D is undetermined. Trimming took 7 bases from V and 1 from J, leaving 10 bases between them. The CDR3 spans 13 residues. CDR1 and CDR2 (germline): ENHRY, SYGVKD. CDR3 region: CAITLTPNTEAFF. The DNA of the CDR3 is TGTGCCATCACCCTGACACCGAACACTGAAGCTTTCTTT.

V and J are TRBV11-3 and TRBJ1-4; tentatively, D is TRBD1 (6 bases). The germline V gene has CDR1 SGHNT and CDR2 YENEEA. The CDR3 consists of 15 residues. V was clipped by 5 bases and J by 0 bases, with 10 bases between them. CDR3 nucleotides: TGTGCCAGCAGCCCCACAGGGACAACTAATGAAAAACTGTTTTTT. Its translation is CASSPTGTTNEKLFF.

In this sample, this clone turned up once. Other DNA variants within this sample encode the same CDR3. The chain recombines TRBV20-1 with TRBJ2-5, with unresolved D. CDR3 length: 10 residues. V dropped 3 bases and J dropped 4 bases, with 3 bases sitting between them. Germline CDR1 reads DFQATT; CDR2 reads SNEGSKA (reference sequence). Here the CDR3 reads CSARRETQYF. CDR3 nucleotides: TGCAGTGCTAGGAGAGAGACCCAGTACTTC.

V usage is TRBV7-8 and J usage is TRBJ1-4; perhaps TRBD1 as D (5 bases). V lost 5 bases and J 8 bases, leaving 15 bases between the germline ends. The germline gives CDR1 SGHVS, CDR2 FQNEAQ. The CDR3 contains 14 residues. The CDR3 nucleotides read TGTGCCAGCAGCCGTACAGGCGTCTGGGAAAAACTGTTTTTT. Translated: CASSRTGVWEKLFF.

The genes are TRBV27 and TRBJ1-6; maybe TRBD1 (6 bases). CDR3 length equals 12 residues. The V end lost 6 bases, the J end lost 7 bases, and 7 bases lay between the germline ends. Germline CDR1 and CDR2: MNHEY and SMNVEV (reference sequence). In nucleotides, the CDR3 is TGTGCCAGCAGAGGGGGAAATTCACCCCTCCACTTT. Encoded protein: CASRGGNSPLHF.

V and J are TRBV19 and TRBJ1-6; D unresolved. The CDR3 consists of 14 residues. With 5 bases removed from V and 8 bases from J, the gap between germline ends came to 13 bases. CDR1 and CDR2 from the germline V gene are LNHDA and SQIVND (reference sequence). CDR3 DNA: TGTGCCAGTAGTCCTAGGGTGGGAGATTCACCCCTCCACTTT. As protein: CASSPRVGDSPLHF.